This is a list of T cell receptor beta chains from one sample in a study of cytomegalovirus exposure and HLA in healthy donors. The protocol was immunoSEQ multiplex PCR, while the TCRdb copy is restricted to in-frame clones and leaves out a portion. Here the sample spans around 140,000 clones, roughly 74% being singletons. Sequenced input: PBMCs. These receptors originate from a woman between 18 and 29 years old in good health and CMV-seropositive. Both conserved end residues are part of each CDR3. The order of the fields is V gene, D gene, clone size, J gene, CDR3 DNA, CDR3 protein. A D gene is named only where the DNA matches it firmly. Expanded clones are given a class, and other clones once, few, many or no size at all.

TRBV25-1	TRBD1	-	TRBJ1-4	TGTGCCAGCAGTGAGGGGACAGGAACTAATGAAAAACTGTTTTTT	CASSEGTGTNEKLFF
TRBV4-3	TRBD1	-	TRBJ2-3	TGCGCCAGCAGCCAAGGAAACGGACAGGGGGCAGATACGCAGTATTTT	CASSQGNGQGADTQYF
TRBV5-5	TRBD1	once	TRBJ1-6	TGTGCCAGCAGCTGGGACAGGGATAATTCACCCCTCCACTTT	CASSWDRDNSPLHF
TRBV5-6	TRBD2	-	TRBJ2-1	TGTGCCAGCAGCTTGAGCGGGGGGGGGTACAATGAGCAGTTCTTC	CASSLSGGGYNEQFF
TRBV10-3	-	-	TRBJ2-7	TGTGCCATCAGTGAGCAGGGTGGGGAGCAGTACTTC	CAISEQGGEQYF
TRBV27	-	-	TRBJ2-3	TGTGCCAGCAGGCCTAGCTGGTTCGGCACAGATACGCAGTATTTT	CASRPSWFGTDTQYF
TRBV6-4	-	-	TRBJ2-3	TGTGCCAGCAGCCTTGAGGGGGGGCTCACAGATACGCAGTATTTT	CASSLEGGLTDTQYF
TRBV27	-	-	TRBJ2-7	TGTGCCAGCTCCTTGCATGTGGGGGGGCCCTACGAGCAGTACTTC	CASSLHVGGPYEQYF
TRBV6-5	-	-	TRBJ2-5	TGTGCCAGCATCCTTGTGGGGGGGGCCGGAGAGACCCAGTACTTC	CASILVGGAGETQYF
TRBV11-2	TRBD2	-	TRBJ2-1	TGTGCCAGCAGAGGGACTAGCGGGCAACCACAAGGCTCCTACAATGAGCAGTTCTTC	CASRGTSGQPQGSYNEQFF